Listed below are T cell receptor beta chains from one sample, sequenced in a study of blood T cell repertoires in COVID-19. Libraries were prepared by immunoSEQ multiplex PCR; TCRdb keeps only in-frame clonotypes and omits some of them. The data contain 500,000 or so clones, around 90% of them singletons. Input material: PBMCs or T cells enriched from blood (not recorded which). The source of these receptors is a woman younger than 35 who had recovered from COVID-19. Both conserved end residues are part of each CDR3. The D gene is left open where the match is weak. Size tells how often a clone was seen (once, few, many) or the class of an expanded clone, and some rows leave it out.

d_gene,v_gene,abundance,j_gene,CDR3aa,CDR3nt
-,TRBV6-1,-,TRBJ1-2,CASSEPQPYGYTF,TGTGCCAGCAGTGAACCACAACCCTATGGCTACACCTTC
TRBD1,TRBV15,-,TRBJ2-3,CATSREIGTGAQYF,TGTGCCACCAGCAGAGAAATAGGGACAGGGGCGCAGTATTTT
-,TRBV13,-,TRBJ2-3,CASSLRVRTDTQYF,TGTGCCAGCAGCCTCAGGGTACGGACAGATACGCAGTATTTT
TRBD1,TRBV24-1,-,TRBJ2-5,CATLDYRGQETQYF,TGTGCCACCCTAGACTACAGGGGGCAAGAGACCCAGTACTTC
TRBD1,TRBV19,-,TRBJ1-1,CASSIRTGNAEAFF,TGTGCCAGTAGTATTCGGACAGGTAACGCTGAAGCTTTCTTT
-,TRBV19,-,TRBJ1-5,CASSIRGGIDQPQHF,TGTGCCAGTAGTATAAGGGGAGGGATTGATCAGCCCCAGCATTTT
-,TRBV5-4,-,TRBJ1-2,CASSLEGDTSTYGYTF,TGTGCCAGCAGCTTGGAAGGTGACACTTCTACCTATGGCTACACCTTC
TRBD1,TRBV5-1,-,TRBJ2-7,CASSPLGTATYEQYF,TGCGCCAGCAGCCCCCTCGGGACAGCCACCTACGAGCAGTACTTC
-,TRBV5-1,-,TRBJ1-6,CASKDFSGGGSPLHF,TGCGCCAGCAAGGACTTCTCGGGGGGTGGTTCACCCCTCCACTTT
-,TRBV30,-,TRBJ2-3,CAWNGARTDTQYF,TGTGCCTGGAATGGGGCAAGAACAGATACGCAGTATTTT
TRBD1,TRBV28,-,TRBJ1-1,CASTDGTVNTEAFF,TGTGCCAGCACCGACGGGACAGTGAACACTGAAGCTTTCTTT
-,TRBV21-1,-,TRBJ1-1,CASSPRDTPAFF,TGTGCCAGCAGCCCCCGGGACACACCAGCTTTCTTT
TRBD1,TRBV7-7,-,TRBJ2-2,CASSSTGVGAGELFF,TGTGCCAGCAGCTCCACAGGGGTTGGGGCCGGGGAGCTGTTTTTT
TRBD1,TRBV5-1,-,TRBJ1-1,CASTYSGQENTEAFF,TGCGCCAGCACCTATTCGGGACAGGAGAACACTGAAGCTTTCTTT
TRBD1,TRBV4-1,-,TRBJ1-3,CASSHSDRESGNTIYF,TGCGCCAGCAGCCACTCGGACAGGGAATCTGGAAACACCATATATTTT
-,TRBV5-1,once,TRBJ1-4,CASSTGPNEKLFF,TGCGCCAGCAGTACAGGCCCTAATGAAAAACTGTTTTTT
-,TRBV10-1,-,TRBJ2-3,CATGLGRADTQYF,TGCGCCACCGGACTGGGAAGGGCAGATACGCAGTATTTT
TRBD1,TRBV11-2,once,TRBJ2-5,CASSLAGTGGEETQYF,TGTGCCAGCAGCTTAGCCGGGACAGGGGGAGAAGAGACCCAGTACTTC
TRBD1,TRBV12-3/TRBV12-4,-,TRBJ1-2,CASSFGTVYGYTF,TGTGCCAGCAGTTTTGGGACAGTCTATGGCTACACCTTC
-,TRBV5-6,-,TRBJ1-2,CASSLGSPNYGYTF,TGTGCCAGCAGCTTGGGCAGTCCTAACTATGGCTACACCTTC
-,TRBV28,-,TRBJ1-6,CASTGVLNSPLHF,TGTGCCAGCACCGGGGTACTCAATTCACCCCTCCACTTT
-,TRBV5-1,-,TRBJ1-2,CASSRDNPYGYTF,TGCGCCAGCAGCCGGGACAACCCATATGGCTACACCTTC
-,TRBV12-3/TRBV12-4,once,TRBJ2-5,CASSFPGEETQYF,TGTGCCAGCAGTTTCCCCGGGGAGGAGACCCAGTACTTC
TRBD1,TRBV28,-,TRBJ1-5,CASSDRGPRWDGNQPQHF,TGTGCCAGCAGTGACAGGGGGCCTAGGTGGGATGGCAATCAGCCCCAGCATTTT
TRBD1,TRBV19,-,TRBJ1-5,CASSSDRDRIQPQHF,TGTGCCAGTAGTTCGGACCGGGACAGGATTCAGCCCCAGCATTTT